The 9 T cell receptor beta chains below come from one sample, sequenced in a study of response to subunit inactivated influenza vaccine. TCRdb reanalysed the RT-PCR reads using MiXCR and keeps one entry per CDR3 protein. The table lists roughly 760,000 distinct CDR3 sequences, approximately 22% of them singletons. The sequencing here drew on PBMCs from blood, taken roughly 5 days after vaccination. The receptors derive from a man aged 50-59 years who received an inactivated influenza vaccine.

As DNA, the CDR3 is TGTGCCACAGCATTAGGACAGATGAACACTGAAGCTTTCTTT. Its translation is CATALGQMNTEAFF. This sequence joins TRBV12-3 or TRBV12-4 and TRBJ1-1; perhaps TRBD1 as D (6 bases). V was shortened by 10 bases and J by 0 bases, with 15 bases between the two germline ends. The CDR3 is 14 amino acids.

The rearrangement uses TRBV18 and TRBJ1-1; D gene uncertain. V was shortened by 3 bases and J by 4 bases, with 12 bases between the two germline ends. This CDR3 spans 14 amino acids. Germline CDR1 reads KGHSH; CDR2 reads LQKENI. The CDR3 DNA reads TGTGCCAGCTCACCGCGCCTGGGTGGCACTGAAGCTTTCTTT. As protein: CASSPRLGGTEAFF.

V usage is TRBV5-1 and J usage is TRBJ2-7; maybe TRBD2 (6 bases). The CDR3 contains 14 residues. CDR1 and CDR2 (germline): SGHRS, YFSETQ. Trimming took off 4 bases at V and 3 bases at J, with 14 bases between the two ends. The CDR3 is CASSPPGLNYEQYF. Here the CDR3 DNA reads TGCGCCAGCAGCCCCCCGGGACTCAACTACGAGCAGTACTTC.

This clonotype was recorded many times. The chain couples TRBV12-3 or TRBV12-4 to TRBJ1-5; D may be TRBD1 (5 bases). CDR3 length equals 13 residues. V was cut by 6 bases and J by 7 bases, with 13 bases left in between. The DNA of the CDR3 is TGTGCCAGCAGCCCCACGGGGGGGCAGCCCCAGCATTTT. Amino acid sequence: CASSPTGGQPQHF.

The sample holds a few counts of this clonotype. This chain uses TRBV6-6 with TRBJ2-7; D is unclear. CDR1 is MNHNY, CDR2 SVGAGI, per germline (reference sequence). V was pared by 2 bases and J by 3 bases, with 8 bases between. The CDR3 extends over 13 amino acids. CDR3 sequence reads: CASSYPRSYEQYF. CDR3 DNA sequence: TGTGCCAGCAGTTACCCAAGAAGCTACGAGCAGTACTTC.

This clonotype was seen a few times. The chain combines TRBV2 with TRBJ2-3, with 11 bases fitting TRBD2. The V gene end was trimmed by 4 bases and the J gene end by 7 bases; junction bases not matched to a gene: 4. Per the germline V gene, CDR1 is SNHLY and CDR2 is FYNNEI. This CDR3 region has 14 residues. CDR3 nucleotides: TGTGCCAGCAGTGTTAGCGGGGGGGCGAATACGCAGTATTTT. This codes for CASSVSGGANTQYF.

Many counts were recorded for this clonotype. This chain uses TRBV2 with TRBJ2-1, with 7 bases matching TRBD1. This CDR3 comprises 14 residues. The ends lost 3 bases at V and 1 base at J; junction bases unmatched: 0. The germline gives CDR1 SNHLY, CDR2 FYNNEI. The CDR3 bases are TGTGCCAGCAGTGAGACAGGGTCCTACAATGAGCAGTTCTTC. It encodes CASSETGSYNEQFF.

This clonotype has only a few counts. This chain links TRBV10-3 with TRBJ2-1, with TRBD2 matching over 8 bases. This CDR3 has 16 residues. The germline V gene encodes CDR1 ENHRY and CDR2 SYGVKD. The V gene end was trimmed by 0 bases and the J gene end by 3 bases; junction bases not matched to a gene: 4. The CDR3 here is CAISESLAGIYNEQFF. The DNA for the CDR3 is TGTGCCATCAGTGAGTCGTTAGCGGGAATCTACAATGAGCAGTTCTTC.

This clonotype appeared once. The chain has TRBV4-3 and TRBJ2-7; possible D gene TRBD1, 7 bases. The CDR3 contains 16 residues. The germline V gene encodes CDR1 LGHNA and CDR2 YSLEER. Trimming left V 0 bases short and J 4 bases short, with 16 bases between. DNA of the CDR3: TGCGCCAGCAGCCAAGACTTCCGCAGGGGGGAGTACGAGCAGTACTTC. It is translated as CASSQDFRRGEYEQYF.